Below are 11 T cell receptor beta chains sequenced from a single sample in a study of technical replicates of blood from a few donors. The table came from immunoSEQ multiplex PCR; TCRdb's copy has only in-frame clones and leaves some out. The sample includes about 93,000 clones, 95% seen only once; the top ten take just over 0.25%. The sample taken for sequencing was T cells isolated from PBMCs. These receptors came from a human donor in good health.

V usage is TRBV2 and J usage is TRBJ2-5; D is unclear. The CDR3 has 12 residues. Germline CDR1 is SNHLY and CDR2 is FYNNEI. The V end was cut by 4 bases, the J end by 4 bases, with 7 bases between. The CDR3 loop is CASSVAGETQYF. The CDR3 DNA reads as TGTGCCAGCAGTGTAGCCGGAGAGACCCAGTACTTC. The full variable domain, in which reference TRBV2 and TRBJ2-5 provide the parts outside the CDR3, is EPEVTQTPSHQVTQMGQEVILRCVPISNHLYFYWYRQILGQKVEFLVSFYNNEISEKSEIFDDQFSVERPDGSNFTLKIRSTKLEDSAMYFCASSVAGETQYFGPGTRLLVL.

CDR3 amino acids: CASSSPGHRNHEQFF. CDR3 sequence (DNA): TGTGCCAGCAGTTCTCCGGGACACCGTAACCATGAGCAGTTCTTC. The gene calls are TRBV28 and TRBJ2-1; possibly TRBD1 for D (6 bases). V shed 4 bases and J shed 8 bases, with 18 bases lying between them. The CDR3 length is 15 residues. CDR1 and CDR2 (germline): MDHEN, SYDVKM.

This clone was seen once. V gene TRBV10-3 combines with J gene TRBJ2-7; 7 bases fit TRBD2. Germline V gene data show CDR1 as ENHRY and CDR2 as SYGVKD. The CDR3 length is 11 residues. V trimming: 6 bases; J trimming: 4 bases; junction bases outside the gene matches: 0. CDR3 DNA sequence: TGTGCCATCAGCGGGGGGTACGAGCAGTACTTC. Translation: CAISGGYEQYF.

The chain employs TRBV27 and TRBJ2-5; TRBD2 matches 8 bases. Trimming cost V 6 bases and J 2 bases; bases outside gene matches: 8. The CDR3 is 15 residues long. Per germline, CDR1 MNHEY and CDR2 SMNVEV (reference sequence). The CDR3 here is CASSFLAGWQETQYF. Here the CDR3 DNA reads TGTGCCAGCAGCTTCCTAGCGGGTTGGCAAGAGACCCAGTACTTC.

This clone was observed a single time. The chain has TRBV5-4 and TRBJ1-1; the D is unclear. Trimming left V 4 bases short and J 3 bases short, with 19 bases between. This CDR3 region has 16 residues. Per germline, CDR1 SGHNT and CDR2 YYREEE (reference sequence). This CDR3 reads CASSVRHLTRDTEAFF. Written as DNA, the CDR3 is TGTGCCAGCAGCGTAAGACATCTGACGCGGGACACTGAAGCTTTCTTT.

The genes are TRBV27 and TRBJ2-7; TRBD2 matches 10 bases. The J segment lost 0 bases and the V segment lost 6 bases, leaving 8 bases of the junction unmatched. CDR3 length: 16 residues. Germline CDR1 and CDR2: MNHEY and SMNVEV (reference sequence). CDR3 residues: CASRTIAGGHSYEQYF. In DNA, the CDR3 is TGTGCCAGCAGGACAATAGCGGGAGGCCACTCCTACGAGCAGTACTTC.

V is TRBV11-2 and J is TRBJ2-1; 11 nucleotides agree with TRBD2. In germline, CDR1 is SGHAT, CDR2 FQNNGV. The CDR3 runs 16 residues. Trimming cost V 3 bases and J 4 bases; bases outside gene matches: 5. The CDR3 bases are TGTGCCAGCAGCTTTATAGCGGGAGGGGAATACAATGAGCAGTTCTTC. Protein sequence: CASSFIAGGEYNEQFF.

J is TRBJ2-1 and V is TRBV7-3; TRBD2 matches 11 bases. The J segment lost 8 bases and the V segment lost 6 bases, leaving 6 bases of the junction unmatched. Germline CDR1 and CDR2: SGHTA and FQGTGA. CDR3 length: 14 amino acids. CDR3 sequence (DNA): TGTGCCAGCAGTCTAGCGGGGGGCCTCTATGAGCAGTTCTTC. The encoded protein is CASSLAGGLYEQFF.

The CDR3 region has the DNA TGCGCCAGCAGCCAAGCGGGCAGGGGAAATCAGCCCCAGCATTTT. It codes for CASSQAGRGNQPQHF. The chain has TRBV4-1 and TRBJ1-5; D might be TRBD1 (6 bases). V dropped 1 base and J dropped 4 bases, with 11 bases sitting between them. The V gene's germline CDR1 is MGHRA and CDR2 YSYEKL. The CDR3 extends over 15 amino acids.

This chain joins TRBV11-1 and TRBJ1-2, with D perhaps TRBD1 (6 bases). Trimming shortened V by 3 bases and J by 0 bases, and 11 bases separated the two germline ends. This CDR3 has 15 amino acids. From germline, CDR1 is SGHAT and CDR2 FQDESV (reference sequence). The CDR3 loop is CASSFSGAANYGYTF. In DNA form, the CDR3 reads TGTGCCAGCAGCTTTTCAGGGGCAGCTAACTATGGCTACACCTTC.

This chain joins TRBV13 and TRBJ2-3; D gene uncertain. This CDR3 is built from 14 residues. V dropped 1 base and J dropped 0 bases, with 5 bases sitting between them. Germline V gene sequence: CDR1 PRHDT, CDR2 FYEKMQ (reference sequence). CDR3 sequence reads: CASSLAYSTDTQYF. The CDR3 bases are TGTGCCAGCAGCTTAGCTTATAGCACAGATACGCAGTATTTT.